These 31 T cell receptor beta chains originate from one sample sequenced in a study of long-term antiretroviral therapy in people with HIV. Sequencing relied on immunoSEQ assay v3.0, run at survey level. This table comes from immunoSEQ multiplex PCR, and its TCRdb copy is limited to in-frame clones, with some not included. The sample lists roughly 33,000 clones; 95% to 98% were seen once. Sequencing was performed on unsorted PBMCs, taken 6.9 years after starting antiretroviral therapy. The source of these receptors is a man aged 30-40 years with HIV.

The chain carries TRBV27 and TRBJ2-5; D not certain. Germline lookup yields CDR1 MNHEY and CDR2 SMNVEV (reference sequence). Trimming pared 2 bases from V and 8 bases from J, leaving 9 bases between. This CDR3 has 12 residues. The CDR3: CASSLPSGTQYF. Here the CDR3 DNA reads TGTGCCAGCAGTTTACCGAGTGGAACCCAGTACTTC.

The table lists this clone with a count of one. This chain uses TRBV6-6 with TRBJ2-3; unclear D gene. The CDR3 spans 13 residues. Germline loops: CDR1 MNHNY, CDR2 SVGAGI (reference sequence). V was trimmed by 2 bases and J by 2 bases, leaving 5 bases between them. CDR3 sequence (DNA): TGTGCCAGCAGTTACACCCACACAGATACGCAGTATTTT. Amino acids: CASSYTHTDTQYF.

The chain combines TRBV30 with TRBJ2-7; D might be TRBD2 (7 bases). This CDR3 spans 14 amino acids. The ends were cut back, 5 bases at V and 5 bases at J, with 19 bases in the middle. Germline assignment: CDR1 GTSNPN and CDR2 SVGIG (reference sequence). The CDR3 nucleotides read TGTGCCTGGGGGGGGGCACAAACTATCGACGAGCAGTACTTC. This codes for CAWGGAQTIDEQYF.

This clone was counted only a few times. J is TRBJ1-1 and V is TRBV10-3; D is undetermined. The V gene's germline CDR1 is ENHRY and CDR2 SYGVKD. This CDR3 is built from 11 residues. The V and J ends lost 8 bases and 3 bases respectively, with 7 bases between them. The chain's CDR3 is CAIRADTEAFF. The CDR3 bases are TGTGCCATCCGAGCGGACACTGAAGCTTTCTTT.

The chain combines TRBV7-8 with TRBJ2-6; the match to TRBD1 covers 12 bases. J lost 4 bases, V lost 1 base, and 5 bases had no gene match. The CDR3 runs 18 residues. CDR1 is SGHVS, CDR2 FQNEAQ, per germline. CDR3 region: CASSLGGQGAPGANVLTF. CDR3 bases: TGTGCCAGCAGCTTAGGGGGACAGGGGGCTCCCGGGGCCAACGTCCTGACTTTC.

The CDR3 spells CASSIVGTGQETQYF. In DNA form, the CDR3 reads TGTGCCAGTAGTATAGTCGGGACAGGTCAAGAGACCCAGTACTTC. The V and J genes are TRBV19 and TRBJ2-5; 8 nucleotides align to TRBD1. Germline lookup yields CDR1 LNHDA and CDR2 SQIVND (reference sequence). After removal of 1 base from V and 2 bases from J, the junction contained 3 bases not matched to a gene. The CDR3 length is 15 residues.

The chain couples TRBV6-1 to TRBJ2-7, with TRBD2 as a possible D gene (6 bases). CDR3 size: 13 residues. Trimming removed 1 base at V and 4 bases at J, with 8 bases between. CDR1 and CDR2 (germline): MNHNS, SASEGT. The CDR3 nucleotides read TGTGCCAGCAGTGAAGGGGAGGTATACGAGCAGTACTTC. Translation: CASSEGEVYEQYF.

The rearrangement links TRBV4-2 to TRBJ2-1; D might be TRBD1 or TRBD2, each matching 5 bases. Germline CDR1 reads LGHNA; CDR2 reads YNFKEQ. Trimming left V 4 bases short and J 2 bases short, with 18 bases between. This CDR3 is built from 17 residues. CDR3 in amino acids: CASSLFSGGGTYNEQFF. The CDR3 DNA reads TGTGCCAGCAGCCTTTTCTCGGGTGGGGGTACCTACAATGAGCAGTTCTTC.

V and J are TRBV5-1 and TRBJ2-5, with D tentatively TRBD1 (6 bases). The V gene lost 2 bases and the J gene lost 0 bases, with 8 bases spanning the gap. The CDR3 consists of 14 residues. CDR1 is SGHRS and CDR2 is YFSETQ in the germline V gene. This chain's CDR3 is CASSFGQYQETQYF. CDR3 nucleotide sequence: TGCGCCAGCAGCTTCGGACAGTACCAAGAGACCCAGTACTTC.

The chain links TRBV20-1 to TRBJ1-4; no definite D call. The CDR3 has 11 amino acids. The V end was cut by 4 bases, the J end by 5 bases, with 5 bases between. Germline CDR1 is DFQATT and CDR2 is SNEGSKA (reference sequence). CDR3 region: CSAIRNEKLFF. In DNA form, the CDR3 reads TGCAGTGCTATAAGAAATGAAAAACTGTTTTTT.

This sequence joins TRBV7-2 and TRBJ2-7; D unclear. CDR3 length equals 12 residues. Per germline, CDR1 SGHTA and CDR2 FQGNSA. V was shortened by 1 base and J by 9 bases, with 10 bases between the two germline ends. The CDR3 protein is CASSLDLGRQYF. CDR3 in DNA: TGTGCCAGCAGCTTAGACCTGGGTCGGCAGTACTTC.

The gene calls are TRBV5-1 and TRBJ2-1; D might be TRBD1 or TRBD2, each matching 5 bases. This CDR3 is 16 amino acids long. The V gene's germline CDR1 is SGHRS and CDR2 YFSETQ. V was shortened by 2 bases and J by 3 bases, with 15 bases between the two germline ends. Here the CDR3 DNA reads TGCGCCAGCAGCTTCGACGGGGACCTAAACTACAATGAGCAGTTCTTC. Its translation: CASSFDGDLNYNEQFF. Full variable domain (outside the CDR3, taken from reference TRBV5-1 and TRBJ2-1): KAGVTQTPRYLIKTRGQQVTLSCSPISGHRSVSWYQQTPGQGLQFLFEYFSETQRNKGNFPGRFSGRQFSNSRSEMNVSTLELGDSALYLCASSFDGDLNYNEQFFGPGTRLTVL.

This sequence joins TRBV6-5 and TRBJ2-7; D is unresolved. The germline V gene has CDR1 MNHEY and CDR2 SVGAGI. This CDR3 comprises 15 residues. V shed 5 bases and J shed 3 bases, with 17 bases lying between them. The CDR3 protein is CASSPSSTGGYEQYF. The CDR3 nucleotides read TGTGCCAGCAGTCCCTCATCGACGGGCGGCTACGAGCAGTACTTC.

This chain links TRBV5-1 with TRBJ2-1; D remains unclear. The germline gives CDR1 SGHRS, CDR2 YFSETQ. The CDR3 length is 13 residues. Trimming stripped 1 base from V and 5 bases from J, with 7 bases between. The CDR3 loop reads CASSLSSNNEQFF. The CDR3 nucleotides read TGCGCCAGCAGCTTGTCCAGCAACAATGAGCAGTTCTTC.

The count of this clone is one. CDR3 region: CASSIRVRRNTQYF. CDR3 in DNA: TGTGCCAGTAGTATAAGGGTTCGACGAAATACGCAGTATTTT. J is TRBJ2-3 and V is TRBV19; no clear D. CDR1 is LNHDA, CDR2 SQIVND, per germline (reference sequence). The CDR3 spans 14 residues. V lost 2 bases, J lost 7 bases, and 13 bases lay in between.

This chain joins TRBV18 and TRBJ2-7, with TRBD2 matching over 11 bases. CDR1 is KGHSH and CDR2 is LQKENI in the germline V gene. The V gene end was trimmed by 0 bases and the J gene end by 3 bases; junction bases not matched to a gene: 1. CDR3 length: 15 residues. The CDR3 region has the DNA TGTGCCAGCTCACCACCGACTAGCGGGGACTACGAGCAGTACTTC. This encodes CASSPPTSGDYEQYF.

This sequence joins TRBV5-1 and TRBJ1-2; a possible D gene is TRBD1 (5 bases). The CDR3 has 15 amino acids. V lost 0 bases, J lost 7 bases, and 16 bases lay in between. Per germline, CDR1 SGHRS and CDR2 YFSETQ. The CDR3 region has the DNA TGCGCCAGCAGCTTGGCGGGGCAGGCGGCCAGTGGCTACACCTTC. Encoded protein: CASSLAGQAASGYTF.

This clone has a single count. The genes are TRBV4-2 and TRBJ2-3; no clear D. Germline V gene sequence: CDR1 LGHNA, CDR2 YNFKEQ. This CDR3 has 15 residues. V lost 1 base to trimming and J lost 3 bases, with 11 bases between them. CDR3 region: CASSQVRSSTDTQYF. The DNA of the CDR3 is TGTGCCAGCAGCCAAGTACGCTCTTCAACAGATACGCAGTATTTT.

The CDR3 DNA follows: TGTGCCAGCAGAGGACAGTATAATTCACCCCTCCACTTT. Residues: CASRGQYNSPLHF. The chain joins TRBV7-8 to TRBJ1-6; perhaps TRBD1 as D (6 bases). V lost 6 bases to trimming and J lost 4 bases, with 7 bases between them. Looked up from germline, CDR1 is SGHVS and CDR2 is FQNEAQ. The CDR3 spans 13 residues. The full variable domain, in which reference TRBV7-8 and TRBJ1-6 provide the parts outside the CDR3, is GAGVSQSPRYKVAKRGQDVALRCDPISGHVSLFWYQQALGQGPEFLTYFQNEAQLDKSGLPSDRFFAERPEGSVSTLKIQRTQQEDSAVYLCASRGQYNSPLHFGNGTRLTVT.

CDR3 sequence reads: CASSLGGTYEQYF. The CDR3 nucleotides are TGTGCCAGCAGCTTGGGGGGGACCTACGAGCAGTACTTC. The rearrangement links TRBV7-9 to TRBJ2-7; 7 bases map to TRBD2. The germline gives CDR1 SEHNR, CDR2 FQNEAQ (reference sequence). The CDR3 runs 13 residues. V shed 3 bases, J shed 2 bases, and the junction held 1 base outside the gene matches.

The chain combines TRBV5-6 with TRBJ2-1, with D unclear. Between the trimmed V and J ends, which lost 4 bases and 10 bases, there was a span of 9 bases. CDR1 SGHDT and CDR2 YYEEEE come from the germline V gene. CDR3 size: 11 residues. The CDR3 sequence: CASSLRREQFF. The CDR3 region has the DNA TGTGCCAGCAGCCTTAGACGGGAGCAGTTCTTC.

The V call is TRBV5-6, the J call TRBJ1-1; possible D gene TRBD1, 6 bases. The CDR3 totals 17 residues. V was shortened by 2 bases and J by 1 base, with 18 bases between the two germline ends. CDR1 is SGHDT, CDR2 YYEEEE, per germline. CDR3 loop: CASSLSYRVSGNTEAFF. CDR3 nucleotides: TGTGCCAGCAGCTTATCGTACAGGGTGAGTGGGAACACTGAAGCTTTCTTT.

The J gene is TRBJ2-7, the V gene TRBV5-8; D unresolved. In germline, CDR1 is SGHTS, CDR2 YDEGEE. This CDR3 is 15 amino acids long. Trimming cost V 5 bases and J 1 base, with 16 bases left between them. In nucleotides, the CDR3 is TGTGCCAGCAGTTCCGGGCCCCTCCCGTCCTACGAGCAGTACTTC. This gives the protein CASSSGPLPSYEQYF. Full variable domain (remainder filled in from reference TRBV5-8 and TRBJ2-7): EAGVTQSPTHLIKTRGQQATLRCSPISGHTSVYWYQQALGLGLQFLLWYDEGEERNRGNFPPRFSGRQFPNYSSELNVNALELEDSALYLCASSSGPLPSYEQYFGPGTRLTVT.

This clone was recorded only once. The chain joins TRBV7-8 to TRBJ2-1, with D perhaps TRBD1 or TRBD2 (5 bases each). From germline, CDR1 is SGHVS and CDR2 FQNEAQ. This CDR3 comprises 15 residues. With 4 bases removed from V and 0 bases from J, the gap between germline ends came to 10 bases. The CDR3 reads CASSSGTLSYNEQFF. The CDR3 DNA reads TGTGCCAGCAGCTCCGGGACCCTCTCCTACAATGAGCAGTTCTTC.

This chain links TRBV27 with TRBJ1-5; D unclear. The germline gives CDR1 MNHEY, CDR2 SMNVEV (reference sequence). The ends were cut back, 6 bases at V and 0 bases at J, with 6 bases in the middle. The CDR3 is 13 residues long. DNA for the CDR3: TGTGCCAGCAGACAGTTTAGCAATCAGCCCCAGCATTTT. Translating gives CASRQFSNQPQHF.

V gene TRBV11-2 combines with J gene TRBJ2-5; D is undetermined. This CDR3 is 14 amino acids long. V gave up 5 bases and J gave up 0 bases, with 10 bases separating them. Germline V CDR1 and CDR2: SGHAT, FQNNGV. The DNA for the CDR3 is TGTGCCAGCAGCACATGGACGGACCAAGAGACCCAGTACTTC. It specifies CASSTWTDQETQYF.

This sequence joins TRBV20-1 and TRBJ2-1, with 7 bases lining up with TRBD2. This CDR3 has 11 amino acids. Unmatched junction bases numbered 5, after V lost 3 bases and J lost 12 bases. Germline assignment: CDR1 DFQATT and CDR2 SNEGSKA (reference sequence). CDR3 sequence: CSARGLMAQFF. CDR3 bases: TGCAGTGCTAGGGGACTAATGGCGCAGTTCTTC.

The chain links TRBV19 to TRBJ2-1; 14 bases agree with TRBD2. Germline CDR1 and CDR2: LNHDA and SQIVND (reference sequence). V lost 5 bases to trimming and J lost 6 bases; unmatched junction nucleotides: 9. The CDR3 spans 17 residues. In DNA, the CDR3 is TGTGCCAGTAGTCCGGGACTAGCGGGAGACTGGGGCAATGAGCAGTTCTTC. Translation: CASSPGLAGDWGNEQFF.

This chain joins TRBV4-3 and TRBJ2-1, with a possible D match to TRBD2 (5 bases). Germline CDR1 LGHNA, CDR2 YSLEER. The CDR3 extends over 14 amino acids. Trimming pared 5 bases from V and 10 bases from J, leaving 18 bases between. The CDR3 loop is CASSKALVSGEQFF. The CDR3, as DNA: TGCGCCAGCAGCAAAGCGTTGGTCTCGGGGGAGCAGTTCTTC.

The J gene is TRBJ1-2, the V gene TRBV5-4; tentative D call: TRBD1 (5 bases). Germline CDR1 and CDR2: SGHNT and YYREEE (reference sequence). The CDR3 covers 14 residues. The V gene lost 2 bases and the J gene lost 5 bases, with 13 bases spanning the gap. This chain's CDR3 is CASSFRSGTYGYTF. The CDR3 DNA reads as TGTGCCAGCAGCTTTAGGTCCGGGACGTATGGCTACACCTTC. The full variable domain, completed using reference TRBV5-4 and TRBJ1-2, is ETGVTQSPTHLIKTRGQQVTLRCSSQSGHNTVSWYQQALGQGPQFIFQYYREEENGRGNFPPRFSGLQFPNYSSELNVNALELDDSALYLCASSFRSGTYGYTFGSGTRLTVV.

The chain recombines TRBV7-2 with TRBJ2-7, with TRBD2 matching 11 bases. The CDR3 consists of 15 residues. Unmatched junction bases numbered 8, after V lost 6 bases and J lost 4 bases. CDR1 is SGHTA, CDR2 FQGNSA, per germline. The CDR3 reads CASSSRTSGPYEQYF. In DNA, the CDR3 is TGTGCCAGCAGTTCTCGGACTAGCGGGCCGTACGAGCAGTACTTC.